This TCR beta chain derives from a study of Ad26.COV2.S vaccination and SARS-CoV-2 variants. The data were produced by immunoSEQ multiplex PCR, yet TCRdb's version contains in-frame clones alone and is incomplete. The table lists more than 300,000 clones, around 84% of them singletons. This CDR3 contains 13 residues. Trimming shortened V by 3 bases and J by 7 bases, and 11 bases separated the two germline ends. Treatment meaning: some 20 received Ad26.COV2.S at low or high dose, single or two shots; 5 received placebo; per-sample allocation not given. The investigators took samples on day 63 after the first vaccine or placebo injection.

The clonotype was recovered from a person between 18 and 65 years old who received the Ad26.COV2.S COVID-19 vaccine or a placebo. V usage is TRBV12-3 or TRBV12-4 and J usage is TRBJ2-3, with no clear D. The sequenced sample was peripheral blood, obtained in a trial of Ad26.COV2.S vaccine versus placebo. Here the CDR3 reads CASSFTLAYTQYF. The CDR3 nucleotides read TGTGCCAGCAGTTTTACATTGGCTTATACGCAGTATTTT.